This paragraph covers one T cell receptor (beta chain) sequence. Its antigen is undetermined. The germline gives CDR1 SQVTM, CDR2 ANQGSEA. The CDR3 is 14 residues long. The entry originates in a study of vaccination effects on CD4 cells after COVID-19. Across the study: Post-vaccine sampling occurred a median 72 days after the second dose.

CD4+ T cell isolation took place after 10 days of culture. Participants completed two doses of the BNT162b2 or mRNA-1273 vaccine. Study results and limitations: By a late point after vaccination, infection- and vaccine-induced clones had shrunk markedly through clonal contraction.

Profiled with immunoSEQ multiplex PCR; TCRdb holds only in-frame clones, not every one. The table records about 66,000 clones, 70% to 80% of them present only once. The rearrangement uses TRBV29-1 and TRBJ2-3; TRBD2 matches 11 bases. This TCR was recovered from a human donor who received a COVID-19 vaccine. The source material was CD4+ T cells from PBMCs cultured without peptide, sampled after COVID-19 vaccination. CDR3 sequence (DNA): TGCAGTGCATTAGCGGGGGGGGGCACAGATACGCAGTATTTT. Translation gives CSALAGGGTDTQYF.